This TCR beta chain came from a study of OX40 agonist ivuxolimab in advanced cancers. Study-wide background: Patients assigned to dose escalation were diagnosed with hepatocellular carcinoma, melanoma, renal cell or head and neck cancer. Partial response was recorded in three patients: one hepatocellular carcinoma and two cutaneous melanoma cases.

CDR1 and CDR2 (germline): SGHRS, YFSETQ. CDR3 length equals 15 residues. The junction had 2 bases not matched to a gene; V was cut back by 2 bases and J by 6 bases. Profiling relied on immunoSEQ multiplex PCR, and the TCRdb table lists in-frame clones only, not all of them. The sample lists about 90,000 clones; under 95% were seen once. The source of this sequence is an adult with an advanced solid tumor such as melanoma, head and neck, liver or kidney cancer. This material consisted of CD4+ or CD8+ T cells sorted from blood, taken in a trial of the OX40 agonist ivuxolimab. This sequence joins TRBV5-1 and TRBJ2-3, with 14 bases aligning to TRBD2. The CDR3 DNA sequence: TGCGCCAGCAGCTTAGGGACTAGCGGGAGCGATACGCAGTATTTT. This codes for CASSLGTSGSDTQYF. Together with reference TRBV5-1 and TRBJ2-3, the CDR3 gives the full variable domain: KAGVTQTPRYLIKTRGQQVTLSCSPISGHRSVSWYQQTPGQGLQFLFEYFSETQRNKGNFPGRFSGRQFSNSRSEMNVSTLELGDSALYLCASSLGTSGSDTQYFGPGTRLTVL.